The 5 T cell receptor beta chains reported below all come from one sample, sequenced in a study of vaccination and CD4 T cells after COVID-19. An Oncomine TCR Beta short-read assay was used to sequence the DNA from cultured CD4+ T cells. CD4+ T cells were cultured, and genomic DNA was extracted from them. TCRdb itself ran the PCR reads through MiXCR, one entry per CDR3 protein. The sample includes 6,200 or so distinct CDR3 sequences, around 34% seen only once; the top ten take 38%. These receptors' targets are unknown. Indicated treatment: roughly 10-day PBMC culture with coronavirus spike peptide pools or control peptides (ViraFEST assay). Prior to the COVID-19 pandemic (2011-2018), the unexposed donor's CD4+ T cells were collected. The sample taken for sequencing was CD4+ T cells from blood, cultured in vitro. The receptors derive from a human donor in good health.

The rearrangement links TRBV6-1 to TRBJ1-6; D is ambiguous. This CDR3 region has 14 residues. The germline V and J ends were trimmed by 7 bases and 11 bases, with 18 bases remaining between them. The germline V gene encodes CDR1 MNHNS and CDR2 SASEGT. In DNA form, the CDR3 reads TGTGCCAGCACCGGCGAGGGATCCTACACACCCCTCCACTTT. This codes for CASTGEGSYTPLHF.

This sequence joins TRBV6-2 or TRBV6-3 and TRBJ2-7; no clear D. The CDR3 runs 12 residues. CDR1 MNHEY and CDR2 SVGEGT come from the germline V gene. Trimming shortened V by 8 bases and J by 2 bases, and 10 bases separated the two germline ends. The CDR3 region is CASRLETYEQYF. CDR3 DNA: TGTGCCAGCCGTTTGGAGACCTACGAGCAGTACTTC.

This clonotype showed up just a few times. The chain links TRBV5-4 to TRBJ1-2; possible D gene TRBD1, 5 bases. Germline CDR1 and CDR2: SGHNT and YYREEE (reference sequence). CDR3 length equals 14 residues. The germline V and J ends were trimmed by 3 bases and 3 bases, with 12 bases remaining between them. DNA for the CDR3: TGTGCCAGCAGCTCCCGAGACAGACACTATGGCTACACCTTC. It yields the protein CASSSRDRHYGYTF.

The chain joins TRBV20-1 to TRBJ1-2; D is unclear. CDR3 size: 13 residues. V lost 7 bases and J 0 bases, leaving 12 bases between the germline ends. The germline gives CDR1 DFQATT, CDR2 SNEGSKA (reference sequence). CDR3 sequence: CSGPSPSNYGYTF. The CDR3 nucleotides read TGCAGTGGACCGTCACCTTCTAACTATGGCTACACCTTC.

V usage is TRBV7-2 and J usage is TRBJ2-7; 8 bases are shared with TRBD2. This CDR3 spans 16 amino acids. In germline, CDR1 is SGHTA, CDR2 FQGNSA. Losses at the gene ends were 3 bases for V and 4 bases for J; bases not matched to a gene: 11. The CDR3 sequence: CASSLAGASGLYEQYF. CDR3 sequence (DNA): TGTGCCAGCAGCTTGGCTGGGGCTAGCGGGTTATACGAGCAGTACTTC.